The 2 T cell receptor beta chains given below trace back to one sample, sequenced in a study of radiation and T cells in renal cell carcinoma (TCRdb year 2020). The library was obtained by the immunoSEQ multiplex PCR assay. TCRdb re-hosts the immuneACCESS table, in-frame sequences only. Its copies lack some clones; in the studies checked, an unresolved V gene accounts for under half of them, and the cause for the rest is not known. Here the sample has about 130,000 clones; roughly 84% occur a single time. The ten top clones hold approximately 12% of the sample. What this sample's time point label stands for: baseline pretreatment blood. The treatment or condition label of this sample denotes: 15 Gy SBRT to primary tumor, nephrectomy 4 weeks later. The input for sequencing was blood, taken from a patient whose treatment included radiotherapy and nephrectomy. The receptors come from a woman in her 50s with renal cell carcinoma.

This chain joins TRBV29-1 and TRBJ2-1; 9 positions match TRBD1. V lost 1 base, J lost 5 bases, and 3 bases stayed unmatched. The CDR3 consists of 14 residues. From germline, CDR1 is SQVTM and CDR2 ANQGSEA. CDR3 coding DNA: TGCAGCGTTGAAGGGACAGGGGAGGACAATGAGCAGTTCTTC. This sequence encodes CSVEGTGEDNEQFF.

The chain carries TRBV5-6 and TRBJ1-2, with a weak D call TRBD1 (5 bases). The CDR3 is 14 amino acids. Deletions cut 4 bases from V and 2 bases from J, with 12 bases between. The germline CDR1 and CDR2 sequences are SGHDT and YYEEEE. Here the CDR3 reads CASSTPGPNYGYTF. The CDR3 DNA follows: TGTGCCAGCAGCACCCCGGGACCAAACTATGGCTACACCTTC.